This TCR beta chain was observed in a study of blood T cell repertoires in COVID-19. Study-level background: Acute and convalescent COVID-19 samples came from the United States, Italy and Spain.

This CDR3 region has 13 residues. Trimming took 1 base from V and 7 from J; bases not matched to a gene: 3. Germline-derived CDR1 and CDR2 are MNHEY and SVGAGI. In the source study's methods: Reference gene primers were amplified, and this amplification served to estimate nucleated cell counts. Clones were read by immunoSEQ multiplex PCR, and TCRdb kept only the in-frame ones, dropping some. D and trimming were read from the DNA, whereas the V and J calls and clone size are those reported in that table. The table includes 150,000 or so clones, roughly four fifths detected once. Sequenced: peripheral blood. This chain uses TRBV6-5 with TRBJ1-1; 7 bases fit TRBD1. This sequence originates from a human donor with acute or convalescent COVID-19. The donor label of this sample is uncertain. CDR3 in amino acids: CASSYFRDSEAFF. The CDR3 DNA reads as TGTGCCAGCAGTTACTTCCGGGACAGTGAAGCTTTCTTT.